Listed below are T cell receptor beta chains from one sample, sequenced in a study of blood T cell repertoires in COVID-19. Sequencing used immunoSEQ multiplex PCR; TCRdb keeps in-frame clones, though not all of them. The sample shows around 300,000 clones, around 90% of them seen only once. What was sequenced was peripheral blood. All receptors come from a woman aged 40 to 55 who had recovered from COVID-19. The CDR3 runs from the conserved cysteine through the conserved F or W. The order of the fields is CDR3 protein, CDR3 DNA, J gene, D gene, clone size, V gene. A D gene is named only where the DNA matches it firmly. Some rows have no size entry. The others give once, few or many, or a class for an expanded clone.

CASSSSGTGFSSYEQYF TGTGCCAGCAGTTCATCCGGGACAGGGTTTTCATCCTACGAGCAGTACTTC TRBJ2-7 TRBD1 - TRBV28
CASSQGTGSVEQFF TGCGCCAGCAGCCAAGGGACAGGGTCGGTTGAGCAGTTCTTC TRBJ2-1 TRBD1 once TRBV4-1
CASSPRSGSFSYEQYF TGTGCCAGCAGCCCGAGAAGCGGGAGTTTTTCCTACGAGCAGTACTTC TRBJ2-7 TRBD2 once TRBV5-4
CASSQRLAGDTDTQYF TGCGCCAGCAGCCAAAGACTAGCGGGAGACACAGATACGCAGTATTTT TRBJ2-3 TRBD2 - TRBV4-1
CASSGAGSRAQYF TGTGCCAGCAGTGGAGCAGGGTCCAGGGCCCAGTACTTC TRBJ2-5 - - TRBV2
CASSLAGTSGRTDTQYF TGCGCCAGCAGCTTGGCCGGGACTAGCGGGAGAACAGATACGCAGTATTTT TRBJ2-3 TRBD2 once TRBV5-1
CASSLGQGASYEQYF TGTGCCAGCAGCTTAGGTCAAGGGGCTTCCTACGAGCAGTACTTC TRBJ2-7 - - TRBV11-2
CATSDFVTSGSHTGELFF TGTGCCACCAGTGATTTTGTGACTAGCGGGAGCCACACCGGGGAGCTGTTTTTT TRBJ2-2 TRBD2 - TRBV24-1
CASTRTGTDTQYF TGTGCCAGCACCAGGACTGGAACAGATACGCAGTATTTT TRBJ2-3 - - TRBV6-5
CASGRGPRETQYF TGTGCCAGCGGCAGGGGACCGAGGGAGACCCAGTACTTC TRBJ2-5 - - TRBV2
CASSSPGLEYNEQFF TGTGCCAGCAGTTCACCGGGACTAGAGTACAATGAGCAGTTCTTC TRBJ2-1 TRBD2 - TRBV27
CASSLKSGYNEQFF TGTGCCAGCAGCTTAAAGAGCGGTTACAATGAGCAGTTCTTC TRBJ2-1 - - TRBV7-9
CSVGSVGAFF TGCAGCGTTGGTAGCGTGGGAGCTTTCTTT TRBJ1-1 - - TRBV29-1
CASSLRLAGGETQYF TGTGCCAGCAGCTTGAGACTAGCGGGAGGAGAGACCCAGTACTTC TRBJ2-5 TRBD2 - TRBV5-8
CASSESTGTSGNTDTQYF TGTGCCAGCAGTGAATCCACCGGGACTAGCGGGAATACAGATACGCAGTATTTT TRBJ2-3 TRBD2 - TRBV25-1
CASSLSFPAGVNTEAFF TGTGCCAGCAGTTTATCTTTTCCCGCAGGGGTGAACACTGAAGCTTTCTTT TRBJ1-1 - once TRBV27
CASSLTGWGNQPQHF TGTGCCAGTAGCCTGACAGGGTGGGGCAATCAGCCCCAGCATTTT TRBJ1-5 TRBD1 - TRBV19
CASSFYVTGELFF TGTGCCAGCAGCTTTTATGTCACCGGGGAGCTGTTTTTT TRBJ2-2 - - TRBV7-2
CASSENRVAGANVLTF TGTGCCAGCAGTGAAAACAGGGTAGCTGGGGCCAACGTCCTGACTTTC TRBJ2-6 - - TRBV6-1
CARSRHRSDDTVTGSSYEQYF TGTGCCAGAAGCCGGCATAGATCGGACGACACAGTAACTGGGAGCTCCTACGAGCAGTACTTC TRBJ2-7 - - TRBV5-3
CASSTPGRNYNEQFF TGTGCCAGTAGTACCCCCGGCAGGAATTACAATGAGCAGTTCTTC TRBJ2-1 - - TRBV19
CASSFTVTGELFF TGTGCCAGCAGTTTCACGGTCACCGGGGAGCTGTTTTTT TRBJ2-2 - once TRBV27
CASSLRRATDTQYF TGTGCCAGCTCCCTACGGAGGGCCACAGATACGCAGTATTTT TRBJ2-3 - - TRBV18
CASSKGATRAKNIQYF TGTGCCAGTAGTAAAGGGGCAACAAGGGCCAAAAACATTCAGTACTTC TRBJ2-4 - - TRBV19
CASSARGGGYTF TGTGCCAGCAGCGCTCGGGGGGGTGGCTACACCTTC TRBJ1-2 - - TRBV9
CAISYGPGDGYTF TGTGCCATCAGCTATGGCCCGGGGGATGGCTACACCTTC TRBJ1-2 - - TRBV10-3
CASSYTSTDTQYF TGTGCCAGCAGTTACACTAGCACAGATACGCAGTATTTT TRBJ2-3 - - TRBV6-5
CASSPGQDHGYTF TGTGCCAGCTCACCGGGACAGGATCATGGCTACACCTTC TRBJ1-2 TRBD1 - TRBV18
CASSTQTSAMETQYF TGTGCCAGCAGCACACAGACTAGCGCGATGGAGACCCAGTACTTC TRBJ2-5 TRBD2 - TRBV5-6
CASRVANEQFF TGTGCCAGCAGAGTAGCAAATGAGCAGTTCTTC TRBJ2-1 - - TRBV2
CASSRKGGDQPQHF TGTGCCAGCTCTCGAAAAGGGGGGGATCAGCCCCAGCATTTT TRBJ1-5 - - TRBV18
CASSPGQVNNEQFF TGTGCCAGCAGTCCCGGACAGGTGAACAATGAGCAGTTCTTC TRBJ2-1 TRBD1 - TRBV28
CASSLGWGQGQPQHF TGTGCCAGCAGCTTGGGATGGGGACAGGGACAGCCCCAGCATTTT TRBJ1-5 TRBD1 - TRBV5-5
CATSGGQGRLETQYF TGTGCCACCAGCGGAGGACAGGGCAGACTGGAGACCCAGTACTTC TRBJ2-5 TRBD1 once TRBV15
CASSFAGQGIQPQHF TGTGCCAGCAGCTTTGCTGGACAGGGGATTCAGCCCCAGCATTTT TRBJ1-5 TRBD1 - TRBV7-2
CASSPRRNSGNTIYF TGTGCCAGCTCACCACGGCGGAACTCTGGAAACACCATATATTTT TRBJ1-3 - - TRBV18
CASSLTATDTQYF TGTGCCAGCAGCTTAACGGCCACAGATACGCAGTATTTT TRBJ2-3 - - TRBV7-3
CASSQNRISPYNEQFF TGCGCCAGCAGCCAGAACAGGATCAGCCCCTACAATGAGCAGTTCTTC TRBJ2-1 - - TRBV4-1
CASSLSVQETQYF TGTGCCAGCAGCTTATCGGTGCAAGAGACCCAGTACTTC TRBJ2-5 - once TRBV7-2
CASTYGTYEQYF TGTGCCAGCACCTACGGGACCTACGAGCAGTACTTC TRBJ2-7 - - TRBV6-5
CASSAAYEQYF TGTGCCAGCAGCGCAGCCTACGAGCAGTACTTC TRBJ2-7 - - TRBV7-2
CAISEGGYSNQPQHF TGTGCCATCAGTGAAGGCGGATATAGCAATCAGCCCCAGCATTTT TRBJ1-5 - once TRBV10-3
CASSSSSGSWTGELFF TGTGCCAGCAGCTCTTCTAGCGGGAGTTGGACCGGGGAGCTGTTTTTT TRBJ2-2 TRBD2 - TRBV5-4
CASSQARGGASPNSPLHF TGCGCCAGCAGCCAAGCGAGGGGGGGGGCCAGCCCAAATTCACCCCTCCACTTT TRBJ1-6 - - TRBV4-1
CASSPGTRPYEQYF TGTGCCAGCAGCCCCGGGACTAGGCCGTACGAGCAGTACTTC TRBJ2-7 TRBD2 - TRBV7-9
CASSECRAWVGEKLFF TGCGCCAGCAGTGAGTGCAGGGCCTGGGTTGGGGAAAAACTGTTTTTT TRBJ1-4 - - TRBV10-1
CASSILEASGNTIYF TGTGCCAGTAGTATCTTGGAGGCGTCTGGAAACACCATATATTTT TRBJ1-3 - - TRBV19
CASSLEDYLSYEQYF TGCGCCAGCAGCTTAGAGGACTACCTCTCCTACGAGCAGTACTTC TRBJ2-7 - - TRBV5-1
CASSRDFSVPGNEQFF TGTGCCAGCAGCAGGGACTTTTCCGTCCCGGGCAATGAGCAGTTCTTC TRBJ2-1 - - TRBV7-9
CASSFETSGGKNEQFF TGTGCCAGCAGCTTCGAGACTAGCGGGGGTAAGAATGAGCAGTTCTTC TRBJ2-1 TRBD2 few TRBV5-8
CASSYNSGPQETQYF TGTGCCAGCAGCTACAATAGCGGCCCCCAAGAGACCCAGTACTTC TRBJ2-5 - once TRBV3-1/TRBV3-2
CASQTGQAKEPQHF TGCGCCAGCCAGACCGGACAGGCCAAGGAGCCCCAGCATTTT TRBJ1-5 TRBD1 few TRBV5-1
CAWANADTEAFF TGTGCCTGGGCTAATGCGGATACTGAAGCTTTCTTT TRBJ1-1 - - TRBV30